Shown below are 30 T cell receptor beta chains from a single sample sequenced in a study of blood T cells in healthy people across ages. Next came a second PCR, run for about 7 to 12 cycles, which used a sample-barcoded 5' primer along with a J-beta primer mix. MiXCR, run by TCRdb on the 5' RACE reads, gives a single entry per CDR3 protein. Of 1.5 million to 2 million distinct CDR3 sequences in the sample, approximately 39% are singletons; the top ten hold roughly 23%. The source material was blood. These receptors all stem from a human donor in good health.

This rearrangement joins TRBV24-1 to TRBJ2-1; D unresolved. Trimming removed 0 bases from V and 9 bases from J, with 8 bases in between. This CDR3 is 13 amino acids long. In germline, CDR1 is KGHDR, CDR2 SFDVKD. CDR3 bases: TGTGCCACCAGTGATTTGGGTCTGATTGAGCAGTTCTTC. It specifies CATSDLGLIEQFF.

A note on this clonotype: Sequence at one end of the junction differs from germline and may be a read error. The chain couples TRBV5-1 to TRBJ2-1; no definite D call. CDR1 is SGHRS, CDR2 YFSETQ, per germline. CDR3 size: 14 residues. The CDR3 sequence is CASNLRPEDNEQFF. In nucleotides, the CDR3 is TGCGCCAGCAACTTGAGACCAGAGGACAATGAGCAGTTCTTC.

This clonotype was seen ten or more times. The genes are TRBV5-1 and TRBJ2-7, with 11 bases fitting TRBD1. Trimming took 4 bases from V and 0 from J; bases not matched to a gene: 12. This CDR3 region has 18 residues. The germline CDR1 and CDR2 sequences are SGHRS and YFSETQ. The DNA for the CDR3 is TGCGCCAGCAGCCTCCGGACAGGGGGCTCGATGAGCTCCTACGAGCAGTACTTC. It is translated as CASSLRTGGSMSSYEQYF.

This clonotype has just one count. V is TRBV20-1 and J is TRBJ2-1; weak D call: TRBD2 (6 bases). Between the trimmed V and J ends, which lost 1 base and 14 bases, there was a span of 18 bases. Looked up from germline, CDR1 is DFQATT and CDR2 is SNEGSKA (reference sequence). This CDR3 has 13 residues. The DNA of the CDR3 is TGCAGTGCTAGAGTCTCAGCGGGTGGGAGAGAGTTCTTC. It specifies CSARVSAGGREFF.

Only a few counts were recorded for this clonotype. The rearrangement joins TRBV20-1 to TRBJ2-7; the D gene is possibly TRBD2 (5 bases). Germline values: CDR1 DFQATT, CDR2 SNEGSKA (reference sequence). This CDR3 has 15 residues. V lost 6 bases to trimming and J lost 4 bases, with 22 bases between them. CDR3 protein: CSAKPGSLTGYEQYF. For the CDR3, the DNA is TGCAGTGCCAAACCGGGTTCCCTAACGGGGTACGAGCAGTACTTC.

The rearrangement joins TRBV11-1 to TRBJ1-1; D is unresolved. CDR3 length: 15 residues. The V end lost 5 bases, the J end lost 0 bases, and 13 bases lay between the germline ends. Germline-derived CDR1 and CDR2 are SGHAT and FQDESV (reference sequence). The DNA of the CDR3 is TGTGCCAGCAGCCCGAATGCGAGAATGAACACTGAAGCTTTCTTT. Translated: CASSPNARMNTEAFF.

The chain joins TRBV20-1 to TRBJ2-7; D is perhaps TRBD2 (7 bases). Germline V lookup: CDR1 DFQATT, CDR2 SNEGSKA (reference sequence). Between the trimmed V and J ends, which lost 7 bases and 2 bases, there was a span of 18 bases. The CDR3 has 14 residues. The CDR3 spells CSVSGGGLPYEQYF. The CDR3 region has the DNA TGCAGTGTTAGTGGCGGGGGCCTGCCCTACGAGCAGTACTTC.

CDR3 in amino acids: CASSLRTSVPPENEQFF. The DNA of the CDR3 is TGTGCCAGCAGTCTACGGACTAGCGTTCCCCCAGAGAATGAGCAGTTCTTC. The rearrangement links TRBV28 to TRBJ2-1; 9 nucleotides agree with TRBD2. This CDR3 is built from 17 residues. CDR1 is MDHEN and CDR2 is SYDVKM in the germline V gene. J gave up 7 bases and V 5 bases, and 15 bases lay outside the gene matches.

The chain employs TRBV4-2 and TRBJ1-2; unclear D gene. Germline V CDR1 and CDR2: LGHNA, YNFKEQ. Trimming pared 0 bases from V and 7 bases from J, leaving 12 bases between. The CDR3 covers 14 residues. The CDR3 loop reads CASSQDRRVGGYTF. The CDR3 DNA follows: TGTGCCAGCAGCCAAGATCGGAGGGTAGGTGGCTACACCTTC.

As to this clonotype: One junction end does not reproduce the germline sequence, and a read error may be involved. The CDR3 nucleotides read TGTGCCACCAGTAGGTCAGATCAAGAGACCCGGTACTTC. It specifies CATSRSDQETRYF. V is TRBV24-1 and J is TRBJ2-5; no clear D. Per germline, CDR1 KGHDR and CDR2 SFDVKD. This CDR3 has 13 amino acids.

This clonotype was seen a handful of times. The CDR3 nucleotides are TGTGCCAGCAGCCAGGGGCCACCGGAAGAGACCCAGTACTTC. Protein sequence: CASSQGPPEETQYF. The chain recombines TRBV3-1 with TRBJ2-5; the D gene is possibly TRBD1 (5 bases). In germline, CDR1 is LGHDT, CDR2 YNNKEL (reference sequence). Trimming took 3 bases from V and 3 from J, leaving 11 bases between them. The CDR3 is 14 residues long.

This clonotype appeared a few times. This chain joins TRBV4-2 and TRBJ2-4, with a weak D call TRBD1 (6 bases). The J call may be in error: the DNA end matches TRBJ2-7 better. CDR1 is LGHNA, CDR2 YNFKEQ, per germline. This CDR3 has 15 amino acids. The chain's CDR3 is CASSQDSDRRYEQYF. The CDR3 DNA reads as TGTGCCAGCAGCCAAGATTCCGACAGGAGATACGAGCAGTACTTC.

The V call is TRBV12-3 or TRBV12-4, the J call TRBJ1-2; D is unclear. V lost 5 bases to trimming and J lost 7 bases, with 14 bases between them. CDR3 length equals 13 residues. The CDR3 bases are TGTGCCAGCAGTCCCCCAGGTATAATTGGCTACACCTTC. This encodes CASSPPGIIGYTF.

This clonotype was counted ten times or more. CDR3 sequence: CASSRGQGIGEQFF. The CDR3 bases are TGTGCCAGCAGCCGCGGACAGGGGATCGGTGAGCAGTTCTTC. The chain uses TRBV7-2 and TRBJ2-1, with 9 bases matching TRBD1. The V gene's germline CDR1 is SGHTA and CDR2 FQGNSA. With V trimmed by 5 bases and J by 9 bases, 8 bases remained unmatched. There are 14 residues in the CDR3.

This chain joins TRBV12-3 or TRBV12-4 and TRBJ1-1, with TRBD1 matching 7 bases. This CDR3 spans 15 amino acids. With V trimmed by 4 bases and J by 0 bases, 5 bases remained unmatched. The CDR3 sequence: CASSSRDSMNTEAFF. DNA of the CDR3: TGTGCCAGCAGTTCGCGGGACAGCATGAACACTGAAGCTTTCTTT.

CDR3 in DNA: TGTGCCACCAGTGGATCCTACAGGGGAACACGGTTCTACAATGAGCAGTTCTTC. Its protein product is CATSGSYRGTRFYNEQFF. The chain carries TRBV24-1 and TRBJ2-1, with 7 nucleotides matching TRBD1. This CDR3 contains 18 residues. The V gene's germline CDR1 is KGHDR and CDR2 SFDVKD. Germline trimming cut 5 bases from V and 3 bases from J; bases unmatched to any gene: 15.

The chain couples TRBV29-1 to TRBJ1-1; 9 bases agree with TRBD1. The length of the CDR3 is 14 residues. V lost 5 bases, J lost 2 bases, and 6 bases stayed unmatched. The V gene's germline CDR1 is SQVTM and CDR2 ANQGSEA. CDR3 DNA: TGCAGCGTTCTCAGACAGGGGGAAAACACTGAAGCTTTCTTT. It specifies CSVLRQGENTEAFF.

To note about this clonotype: The junction and the germline gene differ at one end; a read error may be behind it. The V gene is TRBV4-3, the J gene TRBJ1-6; TRBD1 aligns across 9 bases. Germline V gives CDR1 LGHNA, CDR2 YSLEER. This CDR3 spans 15 amino acids. As DNA, the CDR3 is TGCGCCAGCAGCCGCACCGGGACAGGGTATTCACCCCCCCACTTT. This gives the protein CASSRTGTGYSPPHF.

The rearrangement joins TRBV4-2 to TRBJ1-5; no firm D call. The length of the CDR3 is 16 residues. The V end was cut by 0 bases, the J end by 0 bases, with 9 bases between. Germline V gives CDR1 LGHNA, CDR2 YNFKEQ. CDR3 sequence: CASSQDLWVSNQPQHF. CDR3 DNA sequence: TGTGCCAGCAGCCAAGATCTATGGGTTAGCAATCAGCCCCAGCATTTT.

The chain employs TRBV3-1 and TRBJ2-7; D is perhaps TRBD1 (6 bases). This CDR3 contains 14 residues. In germline, CDR1 is LGHDT, CDR2 YNNKEL (reference sequence). V gave up 8 bases and J gave up 5 bases, with 19 bases separating them. CDR3 nucleotide sequence: TGTGCCAGCGGCTTTACCGGACAGTACCACGAGCAGTACTTC. This encodes CASGFTGQYHEQYF.

The V gene is TRBV24-1, the J gene TRBJ1-5, with 8 bases identical to TRBD1. The length of the CDR3 is 16 residues. The trim removed 4 bases at V and 3 bases at J, leaving 7 bases unmatched. Germline lookup yields CDR1 KGHDR and CDR2 SFDVKD. The CDR3 DNA reads TGTGCCACCAGTGACGTGGGACAGGCCAACAATCAGCCCCAGCATTTT. This gives the protein CATSDVGQANNQPQHF.

The V call is TRBV6-2 or TRBV6-3, the J call TRBJ2-1; weak D call: TRBD1 (6 bases). Germline lookup yields CDR1 MNHEY and CDR2 SVGEGT. This CDR3 contains 11 residues. Between the trimmed V and J ends, which lost 3 bases and 13 bases, there was a span of 10 bases. The CDR3 loop reads CASSYLQGQFF. CDR3 in DNA: TGTGCCAGCAGTTATTTACAGGGTCAGTTCTTC.

This clonotype was found a few times. The V gene is TRBV20-1, the J gene TRBJ1-2; D unclear. V lost 0 bases to trimming and J lost 3 bases, with 11 bases between them. The germline V gene has CDR1 DFQATT and CDR2 SNEGSKA (reference sequence). This CDR3 is built from 14 residues. This chain's CDR3 is CSARDRESDYGYTF. DNA for the CDR3: TGCAGTGCTAGAGATCGAGAATCAGACTATGGCTACACCTTC.

This chain joins TRBV6-9 and TRBJ2-3, with 8 bases fitting TRBD2. The germline V gene encodes CDR1 MNHGY and CDR2 SVAAGI. After removal of 11 bases from V and 3 bases from J, the junction contained 1 base not matched to a gene. The CDR3 sequence is 11 residues long. CDR3 protein: CARGGTDTQYF. CDR3 nucleotide sequence: TGTGCCCGGGGGGGGACAGATACGCAGTATTTT.

As for this clonotype: Germline is not matched at one junction end, which may reflect a read error. J is TRBJ2-1 and V is TRBV3-1, with D tentatively TRBD2 (5 bases). Germline values: CDR1 LGHDT, CDR2 YNNKEL (reference sequence). The CDR3 loop spans 16 amino acids. CDR3 amino acids: CASSQDPGLYYNEQFF. The DNA for the CDR3 is TGTGCCAGCAGCCAAGATCCGGGGTTATACTACAACGAGCAGTTCTTC.

The V call is TRBV12-3 or TRBV12-4, the J call TRBJ2-3; D unresolved. V was shortened by 4 bases and J by 2 bases, with 13 bases between the two germline ends. The CDR3 contains 15 residues. CDR3 protein: CASSSWTTDTDTQYF. The DNA of the CDR3 is TGTGCCAGCAGTTCCTGGACGACCGACACAGATACGCAGTATTTT.

The chain uses TRBV20-1 and TRBJ2-5; 11 nucleotides agree with TRBD2. This CDR3 has 15 residues. V lost 1 base and J lost 5; bases outside the gene matches: 6. Germline CDR1 is DFQATT and CDR2 is SNEGSKA (reference sequence). Here the CDR3 DNA reads TGCAGTGCTAGAGGGGCGACTAGCGGGGCTGAGACCCAGTACTTC. Translation: CSARGATSGAETQYF.

Points on this clonotype: One end of the junction fails to match germline, which may point to a read error. The chain joins TRBV20-1 to TRBJ1-4; 7 positions match TRBD1. The CDR3 consists of 14 residues. CDR1 and CDR2 (germline): DFQATT, SNEGSKA (reference sequence). As DNA, the CDR3 is TGTAGTGCTGTACAGGGGCGGGCTAATGAAAAACTGTTTTTT. It is translated as CSAVQGRANEKLFF.

The chain links TRBV28 to TRBJ2-5; 8 bases fit TRBD2. CDR3 size: 15 residues. CDR1 MDHEN and CDR2 SYDVKM come from the germline V gene. The V gene end was trimmed by 2 bases and the J gene end by 1 base; junction bases not matched to a gene: 3. CDR3 in amino acids: CASSLAGGFQETQYF. The CDR3 nucleotides are TGTGCCAGCAGTTTAGCGGGGGGCTTCCAAGAGACCCAGTACTTC.

This clonotype appeared a few times. The V gene is TRBV20-1, the J gene TRBJ2-7; a possible D gene is TRBD2 (5 bases). Trimming took 3 bases from V and 4 from J, leaving 10 bases between them. The CDR3 contains 12 residues. Germline values: CDR1 DFQATT, CDR2 SNEGSKA (reference sequence). As DNA, the CDR3 is TGCAGTGCTAGGGAGACGGGGTACGAGCAGTACTTC. It is translated as CSARETGYEQYF.